This entry lists 17 T cell receptor beta chains sequenced from one sample in a study of cytomegalovirus exposure and HLA in healthy donors. Amplification used 60 Vbeta primers and 13 Jbeta primers. The protocol was immunoSEQ multiplex PCR, while the TCRdb copy is restricted to in-frame clones and leaves out a portion. The table lists 150,000 to 200,000 clones, about 85% of them singletons. The sequenced material came from PBMCs. The source is a man between 18 and 29 years old in good health and CMV-seropositive.

CDR3 nucleotide sequence: TGTGCCAGCAGTGAAGGGGGACAATACACTGAAGCTTTCTTT. Protein product: CASSEGGQYTEAFF. The chain joins TRBV6-1 to TRBJ1-1; D may be TRBD1 (6 bases). The CDR3 consists of 14 residues. The V end lost 1 base, the J end lost 3 bases, and 9 bases lay between the germline ends. Per germline, CDR1 MNHNS and CDR2 SASEGT.

V gene TRBV11-1 combines with J gene TRBJ2-7, with TRBD1 as a possible D gene (5 bases). V dropped 5 bases and J dropped 4 bases, with 12 bases sitting between them. The CDR3 length is 13 residues. The V gene's germline CDR1 is SGHAT and CDR2 FQDESV (reference sequence). The CDR3: CASSVGQPYEQYF. In nucleotides, the CDR3 is TGTGCCAGCAGCGTCGGACAACCTTACGAGCAGTACTTC.

This chain connects TRBV7-9 to TRBJ1-2, with TRBD1 matching 7 bases. V shed 5 bases, J shed 1 base, and the junction held 4 bases outside the gene matches. CDR3 length: 14 amino acids. From germline, CDR1 is SEHNR and CDR2 FQNEAQ (reference sequence). The CDR3 loop is CASSLGQVNYGYTF. The CDR3 DNA is TGTGCCAGCAGCCTTGGACAGGTTAACTATGGCTACACCTTC.

This chain uses TRBV7-2 with TRBJ2-5, with D possibly being TRBD1 (5 bases). The CDR3 extends over 14 amino acids. The V gene lost 5 bases and the J gene lost 6 bases, with 16 bases spanning the gap. The germline gives CDR1 SGHTA, CDR2 FQGNSA. The CDR3 sequence is CASSPNLGVQTQYF. The CDR3 DNA reads as TGTGCCAGCAGCCCCAACCTAGGGGTACAGACCCAGTACTTC. Drawing the rest from reference TRBV7-2 and TRBJ2-5, the complete variable domain is GAGVSQSPSNKVTEKGKDVELRCDPISGHTALYWYRQSLGQGLEFLIYFQGNSAPDKSGLPSDRFSAERTGGSVSTLTIQRTQQEDSAVYLCASSPNLGVQTQYFGPGTRLLVL.

This clone was observed a handful of times. The rearrangement joins TRBV29-1 to TRBJ1-1; D might be TRBD1 (6 bases). The CDR3 consists of 15 residues. V shed 4 bases and J shed 4 bases, with 19 bases lying between them. CDR1 is SQVTM, CDR2 ANQGSEA, per germline. The CDR3 loop reads CSVGLTGKESTEAFF. The CDR3 DNA follows: TGCAGCGTTGGCCTTACAGGGAAAGAGAGCACTGAAGCTTTCTTT.

This clone turned up a few times. This chain links TRBV11-3 with TRBJ1-1; D not certain. The V and J ends lost 7 bases and 2 bases respectively, with 23 bases between them. Germline V lookup: CDR1 SGHNT, CDR2 YENEEA. This CDR3 is built from 17 residues. The DNA for the CDR3 is TGTGCCAGCAACCAAACGGGGATACCCGGAGGAAACACTGAAGCTTTCTTT. Translation gives CASNQTGIPGGNTEAFF.

This chain joins TRBV13 and TRBJ2-1, with D maybe TRBD1 (6 bases). This CDR3 spans 15 amino acids. The germline CDR1 and CDR2 sequences are PRHDT and FYEKMQ (reference sequence). V lost 4 bases and J 0 bases, leaving 10 bases between the germline ends. CDR3 sequence reads: CASSSRDNSYNEQFF. The CDR3 DNA is TGTGCCAGCAGCTCCCGGGACAACTCCTACAATGAGCAGTTCTTC.

The V gene is TRBV5-6, the J gene TRBJ2-7; 13 bases agree with TRBD2. Germline CDR1 SGHDT, CDR2 YYEEEE. After removal of 3 bases from V and 3 bases from J, the junction contained 3 bases not matched to a gene. The CDR3 extends over 15 amino acids. The CDR3 sequence: CASSWTSGGDYEQYF. Written as DNA, the CDR3 is TGTGCCAGCAGCTGGACTAGCGGGGGAGACTACGAGCAGTACTTC.

The DNA for the CDR3 is TGTGCCAGCAGCCAAGCCCGGGCAGGGGACAGGGAGACCCAGTACTTC. Its translation is CASSQARAGDRETQYF. The chain uses TRBV14 and TRBJ2-5; TRBD1 agrees at 8 bases. Germline V gene data show CDR1 as SGHDN and CDR2 as FVKESK. CDR3 length: 16 residues. Trimming took 1 base from V and 5 from J; bases not matched to a gene: 9. The full variable domain, in which reference TRBV14 and TRBJ2-5 provide the parts outside the CDR3, is EAGVTQFPSHSVIEKGQTVTLRCDPISGHDNLYWYRRVMGKEIKFLLHFVKESKQDESGMPNNRFLAERTGGTYSTLKVQPAELEDSGVYFCASSQARAGDRETQYFGPGTRLLVL.

The chain recombines TRBV29-1 with TRBJ1-2; 8 bases match TRBD1. The CDR3 is 13 residues long. V lost 8 bases and J lost 2; bases outside the gene matches: 7. Germline V gives CDR1 SQVTM, CDR2 ANQGSEA. CDR3 DNA sequence: TGCAGCATCCCGGACAGGGAAAACTATGGCTACACCTTC. It encodes CSIPDRENYGYTF.

The chain employs TRBV10-3 and TRBJ2-4; 7 bases match TRBD2. The CDR3 length is 14 residues. V trimming: 8 bases; J trimming: 0 bases; junction bases outside the gene matches: 4. Germline-derived CDR1 and CDR2 are ENHRY and SYGVKD. The CDR3 reads CAIAGGTAKNIQYF. The CDR3 DNA reads as TGTGCCATCGCCGGGGGGACAGCCAAAAACATTCAGTACTTC.

The chain couples TRBV5-1 to TRBJ2-3, with TRBD2 matching over 11 bases. CDR1 is SGHRS, CDR2 YFSETQ, per germline. This CDR3 has 16 amino acids. V lost 4 bases to trimming and J lost 6 bases; unmatched junction nucleotides: 10. The CDR3 DNA reads TGCGCCAGCAGCCGAACCGGGACTAGCGGCTCCGATACGCAGTATTTT. Translated: CASSRTGTSGSDTQYF.

The chain recombines TRBV7-2 with TRBJ2-3, with a tentative D call TRBD1 (6 bases). Trimming stripped 1 base from V and 7 bases from J, with 9 bases between. The CDR3 is 13 residues long. Germline V gives CDR1 SGHTA, CDR2 FQGNSA. The CDR3 loop reads CASSLGRGNTQYF. In DNA, the CDR3 is TGTGCCAGCAGCTTAGGCAGGGGCAATACGCAGTATTTT.

The chain is built from TRBV5-6 and TRBJ2-5; TRBD2 matches at 7 bases. J lost 4 bases, V lost 0 bases, and 3 bases had no gene match. Germline CDR1 is SGHDT and CDR2 is YYEEEE. CDR3 length: 14 residues. CDR3 coding DNA: TGTGCCAGCAGCTTGGTAGGGGAGGGAGAGACCCAGTACTTC. The encoded protein is CASSLVGEGETQYF. The whole variable domain, remainder taken from reference TRBV5-6 and TRBJ2-5, is DAGVTQSPTHLIKTRGQQVTLRCSPKSGHDTVSWYQQALGQGPQFIFQYYEEEERQRGNFPDRFSGHQFPNYSSELNVNALLLGDSALYLCASSLVGEGETQYFGPGTRLLVL.

With respect to this clone: At one end the junction does not follow the germline gene, possibly because of a read error. This rearrangement joins TRBV29-1 to TRBJ2-7, with 9 bases that match TRBD1. The germline CDR1 and CDR2 sequences are SQVTM and ANQGSEA. CDR3 length: 16 amino acids. The CDR3 sequence is CGVLAPFRDRADEQYF. For the CDR3, the DNA is TGCGGCGTCCTAGCCCCTTTCCGGGACAGGGCTGATGAGCAGTACTTC.

The chain joins TRBV9 to TRBJ2-3; the D is unclear. Germline V lookup: CDR1 SGDLS, CDR2 YYNGEE. Deletions cut 1 base from V and 2 bases from J, with 14 bases between. This CDR3 contains 16 residues. The CDR3 sequence: CASSVFAGESTDTQYF. The CDR3 DNA reads TGTGCCAGCAGCGTATTCGCAGGCGAATCCACAGATACGCAGTATTTT.

This clone was observed a few times. The chain links TRBV11-3 to TRBJ1-1; no firm D call. Germline V gene data show CDR1 as SGHNT and CDR2 as YENEEA. CDR3 length: 14 residues. V shed 1 base and J shed 6 bases, with 12 bases lying between them. Written as DNA, the CDR3 is TGTGCCAGCAGCTTAGCCCCAAGTAGTCCTGAAGCTTTCTTT. Translation: CASSLAPSSPEAFF.